Described below is a single T cell receptor (beta chain) sequence and its context. The antigen is not known. This entry is derived from a study of T cell responses to AZD1222 COVID-19 vaccine. Study-level points and caveats: At 160-218 and 743-854, vaccine-associated CD4 TCRs were dominant, and they spanned spike.

Repertoires were generated with immunoSEQ multiplex PCR, while TCRdb's copy carries only in-frame clones and drops some. Of 200,000 to 250,000 clones detected, around 94% appear once; the ten largest clones hold around 1.7%. The V segment lost 6 bases and the J segment 4 bases; nucleotides outside the gene matches: 6. The CDR3 is 14 residues long. Germline V gene lookup returns CDR1 SGHTA and CDR2 FQGNSA. The chain couples TRBV7-2 to TRBJ1-5; 7 bases are a match to TRBD1. This TCR came from an adult who received the MenACWY meningococcal vaccine as a control. The specimen comprised peripheral blood, sampled 28 days after the second dose of the MenACWY control vaccine. CDR3 residues: CASSSGTDNQPQHF. The CDR3 DNA follows: TGTGCCAGCAGTTCCGGGACAGATAATCAGCCCCAGCATTTT.